This T cell receptor (beta chain) was documented in a study of cytomegalovirus exposure and HLA in healthy donors. General study findings and limits: Listed as cytomegalovirus-associated were around 160 TCR beta chains. Earlier findings revealed that most TCR beta V segments proved productive either about 90% or about 30% of the time. TCR beta chain V- and J-gene trimming was linked, in a later analysis, to a missense variant in DCLRE1C.

The PCR had 60 Vbeta and 13 Jbeta primers. Clones were read by immunoSEQ multiplex PCR, and TCRdb kept only the in-frame ones, dropping some. Of about 63,000 clones in the sample, roughly 67% are singletons; the top ten hold under 6.5%. V was trimmed by 5 bases and J by 6 bases, leaving 17 bases between them. Germline CDR1 is SGHTA and CDR2 is FQGTGA. This CDR3 is built from 15 residues. This clone turned up a few times. What it binds is unknown. The chain uses TRBV7-3 and TRBJ2-1; perhaps TRBD2 as D (7 bases). The specimen was PBMCs. This TCR was sampled from a man in his fifties or sixties in good health and CMV-seronegative. The CDR3 here is CASSQPGGSGNEQFF. The CDR3 region has the DNA TGTGCCAGCAGCCAACCGGGGGGCTCCGGCAATGAGCAGTTCTTC.